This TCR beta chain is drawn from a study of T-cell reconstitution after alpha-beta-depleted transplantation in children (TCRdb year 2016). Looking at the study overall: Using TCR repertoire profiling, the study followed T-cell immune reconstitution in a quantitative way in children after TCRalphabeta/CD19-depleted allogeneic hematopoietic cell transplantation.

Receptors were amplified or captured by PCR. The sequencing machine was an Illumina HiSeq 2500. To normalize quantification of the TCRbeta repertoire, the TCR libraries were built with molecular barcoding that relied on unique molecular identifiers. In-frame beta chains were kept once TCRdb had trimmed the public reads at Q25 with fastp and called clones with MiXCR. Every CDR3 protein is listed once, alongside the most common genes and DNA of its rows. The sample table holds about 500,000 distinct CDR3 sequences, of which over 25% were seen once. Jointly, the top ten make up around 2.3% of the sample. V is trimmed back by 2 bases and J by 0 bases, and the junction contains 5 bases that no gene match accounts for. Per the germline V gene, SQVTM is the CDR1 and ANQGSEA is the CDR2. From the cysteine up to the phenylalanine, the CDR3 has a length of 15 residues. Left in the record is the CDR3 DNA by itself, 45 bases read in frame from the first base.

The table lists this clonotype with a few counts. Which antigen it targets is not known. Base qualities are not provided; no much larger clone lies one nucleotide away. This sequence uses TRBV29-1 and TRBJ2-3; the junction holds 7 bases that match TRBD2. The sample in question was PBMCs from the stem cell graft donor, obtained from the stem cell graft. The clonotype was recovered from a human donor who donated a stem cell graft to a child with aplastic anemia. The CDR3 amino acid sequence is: CSVEMSSGSTDTQYF. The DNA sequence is TGCAGCGTTGAAATGAGTAGCGGGAGCACAGATACGCAGTATTTT.